In its sample, the clone carrying this T cell receptor (beta chain) was seen a few times. Antigen specificity is unknown. These data are taken from a study of T cell responses to AZD1222 COVID-19 vaccine. Whole-study findings and limits: Spike regions recognized by vaccine-associated CD4 TCRs spanned the protein, led by 160-218 and 743-854.

Sequencing was performed with immunoSEQ multiplex PCR; in TCRdb, only in-frame clones are kept and a portion is missing. The sample includes some 110,000 clones, roughly 90% seen only once; the top ten take roughly 2.5%. The V gene's germline CDR1 is DFQATT and CDR2 SNEGSKA (reference sequence). V lost 3 bases, J lost 3 bases, and 5 bases lay in between. The CDR3 runs to 11 residues. This clonotype was sampled from an adult in good health. The J gene is TRBJ1-1, the V gene TRBV20-1; D gene unclear. The specimen was peripheral blood, collected on day 0 of AZD1222 vaccination. This CDR3 reads CSASMDTEAFF. CDR3 nucleotides: TGCAGTGCTAGCATGGACACTGAAGCTTTCTTT.